These 32 T cell receptor beta chains came from one sample sequenced in a study of T cells after yellow fever vaccination. TCRdb re-derived calls from the 5' RACE reads in MiXCR, one entry per CDR3 protein. The sample holds some 350,000 distinct CDR3 sequences, roughly 4.3% seen once. This specimen was PBMCs, taken 5 days after the yellow fever booster vaccination. The receptors stem from a man aged 18 to 29 who received the YFV17D yellow fever vaccine.

This clonotype came up many times. This chain connects TRBV7-8 to TRBJ1-1, with D perhaps TRBD1 (5 bases). The V gene's germline CDR1 is SGHVS and CDR2 FQNEAQ. The length of the CDR3 is 15 residues. Trimming shortened V by 2 bases and J by 2 bases, and 12 bases separated the two germline ends. The CDR3 bases are TGTGCCAGCAGCTTACTTGGGGACCCTAACACTGAAGCTTTCTTT. This translates into CASSLLGDPNTEAFF.

This clonotype appeared many times. This chain connects TRBV6-5 to TRBJ2-3, with D unclear. V was trimmed by 8 bases and J by 4 bases, leaving 7 bases between them. The CDR3 length is 11 residues. Looked up from germline, CDR1 is MNHEY and CDR2 is SVGAGI. DNA for the CDR3: TGTGCCAGCCGCAGTGCAGATACGCAGTATTTT. As protein: CASRSADTQYF.

This clonotype was picked up a small number of times. The chain uses TRBV7-2 and TRBJ2-3; weak D call: TRBD1 (5 bases). Germline CDR1 SGHTA, CDR2 FQGNSA. V was shortened by 3 bases and J by 6 bases, with 10 bases between the two germline ends. CDR3 length: 13 amino acids. The CDR3 here is CASSFAKGDTQYF. The DNA for the CDR3 is TGTGCCAGCAGCTTCGCAAAGGGGGATACGCAGTATTTT.

The V call is TRBV7-9, the J call TRBJ1-2, with D possibly matching TRBD1 (5 bases). The CDR3 length is 14 residues. Between the trimmed V and J ends, which lost 5 bases and 6 bases, there was a span of 16 bases. Per the germline V gene, CDR1 is SEHNR and CDR2 is FQNEAQ (reference sequence). This CDR3 is CASSPFGGLDGYTF. The CDR3 nucleotides are TGTGCCAGCAGCCCCTTTGGGGGTTTGGATGGCTACACCTTC.

This clonotype was seen ten or more times. V is TRBV10-3 and J is TRBJ1-2, with a tentative D call TRBD1 (6 bases). Germline CDR1 is ENHRY and CDR2 is SYGVKD. V was trimmed by 2 bases and J by 0 bases, leaving 16 bases between them. This CDR3 has 17 residues. CDR3 bases: TGTGCCATCAGTGAGGCCCGGGGGCCAGATACTAACTATGGCTACACCTTC. Encoded protein: CAISEARGPDTNYGYTF.

This chain uses TRBV12-3 or TRBV12-4 with TRBJ2-1; no clear D. V was shortened by 4 bases and J by 7 bases, with 11 bases between the two germline ends. The CDR3 totals 13 residues. The CDR3 loop reads CASSSQDGNEQFF. CDR3 DNA: TGTGCCAGCAGTTCCCAGGACGGGAATGAGCAGTTCTTC.

The table lists this clonotype with many counts. This chain joins TRBV4-1 and TRBJ1-1, with 7 positions matching TRBD1. Germline V CDR1 and CDR2: MGHRA, YSYEKL. The CDR3 runs 21 residues. V lost 3 bases and J lost 0; bases outside the gene matches: 22. Written as DNA, the CDR3 is TGCGCCAGCAGCCAGCTATTCCAGAATTTCCGGGACAGCCTTCTGAACACTGAAGCTTTCTTT. As protein: CASSQLFQNFRDSLLNTEAFF.

This clonotype was observed many times. The V call is TRBV7-9, the J call TRBJ1-1; tentative D call: TRBD1 (6 bases). The V and J ends lost 5 bases and 8 bases respectively, with 15 bases between them. CDR1 and CDR2 from the germline V gene are SEHNR and FQNEAQ (reference sequence). The CDR3 has 13 amino acids. In nucleotides, the CDR3 is TGTGCCAGCAGCCGACTGACAGGAGACGAAGCTTTCTTT. This translates into CASSRLTGDEAFF.

The chain joins TRBV20-1 to TRBJ1-5; tentative D call: TRBD1 (6 bases). V was clipped by 5 bases and J by 0 bases, with 23 bases between them. The CDR3 is made up of 18 amino acids. Germline V CDR1 and CDR2: DFQATT, SNEGSKA (reference sequence). CDR3 residues: CSAGGRLGGLYSNQPQHF. The CDR3 coding sequence is TGCAGTGCTGGAGGACGCTTGGGGGGCTTATATAGCAATCAGCCCCAGCATTTT.

This clonotype was observed a few times. The CDR3 nucleotides read TGTGCCAGCAGTTCCGGCCAGGCCGCCCCGGAGACCCAGTACTTC. Its protein product is CASSSGQAAPETQYF. The V call is TRBV28, the J call TRBJ2-5; the D is unclear. This CDR3 comprises 15 residues. Trimming removed 4 bases from V and 5 bases from J, with 17 bases in between. Germline CDR1 is MDHEN and CDR2 is SYDVKM. Full variable domain (remainder filled in from reference TRBV28 and TRBJ2-5): DVKVTQSSRYLVKRTGEKVFLECVQDMDHENMFWYRQDPGLGLRLIYFSYDVKMKEKGDIPEGYSVSREKKERFSLILESASTNQTSMYLCASSSGQAAPETQYFGPGTRLLVL.

The chain joins TRBV2 to TRBJ2-7, with 7 bases aligning to TRBD1. In germline, CDR1 is SNHLY, CDR2 FYNNEI. The CDR3 is 16 residues long. V gave up 2 bases and J gave up 0 bases; unmatched junction bases: 7. CDR3 residues: CASSELTTGNSYEQYF. In DNA form, the CDR3 reads TGTGCCAGCAGTGAACTAACGACAGGGAACTCCTACGAGCAGTACTTC.

This clonotype was seen a handful of times. The rearrangement uses TRBV4-3 and TRBJ1-1; no clear D. Germline CDR1 is LGHNA and CDR2 is YSLEER. The CDR3 is made up of 15 amino acids. The V end was cut by 0 bases, the J end by 3 bases, with 11 bases between. CDR3 loop: CASSQEGFMDTEAFF. CDR3 coding DNA: TGCGCCAGCAGCCAAGAGGGTTTCATGGACACTGAAGCTTTCTTT.

This clonotype was observed a handful of times. The chain is built from TRBV6-2 or TRBV6-3 and TRBJ2-4, with D possibly matching TRBD2 (6 bases). This CDR3 comprises 17 residues. The V and J ends lost 6 bases and 0 bases respectively, with 18 bases between them. Germline CDR1 is MNHEY and CDR2 is SVGEGT. CDR3: CASRPDYGNLAKNIQYF. The CDR3 bases are TGTGCCAGCAGGCCGGACTATGGAAACTTAGCCAAAAACATTCAGTACTTC.

This clonotype was counted only a few times. The V and J genes are TRBV6-2 or TRBV6-3 and TRBJ1-5; weak D call: TRBD1 (5 bases). The V end lost 4 bases, the J end lost 4 bases, and 8 bases lay between the germline ends. The CDR3 totals 13 residues. The germline V gene encodes CDR1 MNHEY and CDR2 SVGEGT. CDR3 protein: CASSWSGNQPQHF. The DNA for the CDR3 is TGTGCCAGCAGTTGGTCAGGGAATCAGCCCCAGCATTTT.

The chain carries TRBV20-1 and TRBJ1-6, with 7 bases aligning to TRBD1. From germline, CDR1 is DFQATT and CDR2 SNEGSKA (reference sequence). The CDR3 extends over 15 amino acids. V gave up 5 bases and J gave up 7 bases; unmatched junction bases: 11. The CDR3, as DNA: TGCAGTGCTCCGGATTACAGGGGAGGGAATTCACCCCTCCACTTT. Encoded protein: CSAPDYRGGNSPLHF.

The chain links TRBV27 to TRBJ2-1; maybe TRBD2 (5 bases). V was pared by 3 bases and J by 10 bases, with 10 bases between. CDR1 and CDR2 (germline): MNHEY, SMNVEV (reference sequence). The CDR3 sequence is 12 residues long. The CDR3 DNA is TGTGCCAGCAGTTTTATAGGGAGCGAGCAGTTCTTC. Translating gives CASSFIGSEQFF.

This clonotype was picked up a small number of times. The rearrangement joins TRBV3-1 to TRBJ2-1; 8 bases fit TRBD2. This CDR3 is built from 16 residues. From germline, CDR1 is LGHDT and CDR2 YNNKEL (reference sequence). Trimming removed 1 base from V and 10 bases from J; junction bases left unmatched: 12. CDR3 sequence (DNA): TGTGCCAGCAGCCAAGCAGCGGGGGCGCCCGCGGGGGAGCAGTTCTTC. Encoded protein: CASSQAAGAPAGEQFF.

This clonotype was observed at least ten times. The J gene is TRBJ2-3, the V gene TRBV10-3; 13 positions match TRBD2. The CDR3 is 17 amino acids. Per the germline V gene, CDR1 is ENHRY and CDR2 is SYGVKD. J was trimmed by 4 bases and V by 9 bases; bases with no gene match: 13. The CDR3 DNA is TGTGCCATGGCGGTTCGGAGTGGGACTAGCGGGGCAGATACGCAGTATTTT. This sequence encodes CAMAVRSGTSGADTQYF.

This chain uses TRBV7-8 with TRBJ1-4, with TRBD1 matching over 7 bases. CDR3 length: 17 residues. Germline assignment: CDR1 SGHVS and CDR2 FQNEAQ. The V gene end was trimmed by 5 bases and the J gene end by 2 bases; junction bases not matched to a gene: 11. The CDR3 loop reads CASSVGPGQPTNEKLFF. The CDR3, as DNA: TGTGCCAGCAGCGTTGGCCCGGGACAGCCCACTAATGAAAAACTGTTTTTT.

The J gene is TRBJ1-5, the V gene TRBV12-3 or TRBV12-4; a possible D gene is TRBD1 (5 bases). V shed 6 bases and J shed 6 bases, with 15 bases lying between them. The length of the CDR3 is 14 residues. The CDR3 spells CASRSQGAGQPQHF. CDR3 sequence (DNA): TGTGCCAGCAGATCTCAGGGTGCTGGTCAGCCCCAGCATTTT.

This clonotype has ten or more counts. The chain has TRBV11-2 and TRBJ1-4; D call uncertain. The germline CDR1 and CDR2 sequences are SGHAT and FQNNGV. V was pared by 2 bases and J by 0 bases, with 4 bases between. The CDR3 sequence is 14 residues long. The CDR3 DNA reads TGTGCCAGCAGCTTATCTGCAACTAATGAAAAACTGTTTTTT. Translating it yields CASSLSATNEKLFF.

A few counts support this clonotype. The V and J genes are TRBV18 and TRBJ2-7; possibly TRBD1 for D (6 bases). CDR3 size: 13 residues. Germline V gives CDR1 KGHSH, CDR2 LQKENI. V was clipped by 6 bases and J by 5 bases, with 14 bases between them. CDR3 loop: CASSPGTLDEQYF. CDR3 in DNA: TGTGCCAGCTCTCCCGGGACACTCGACGAGCAGTACTTC.

As to this clonotype: A much more abundant neighbour one base away suggests this may be a read error. V gene TRBV10-3 combines with J gene TRBJ1-1; TRBD1 matches at 8 bases. Germline CDR1 reads ENHRY; CDR2 reads SYGVKD. V shed 6 bases, J shed 4 bases, and the junction held 4 bases outside the gene matches. This CDR3 region has 13 residues. CDR3 loop: CAISGQGGTEAFF. DNA for the CDR3: TGTGCCATCAGCGGACAGGGAGGCACTGAAGCTTTCTTT.

The rearrangement joins TRBV19 to TRBJ1-2; TRBD1 matches 7 bases. V was pared by 5 bases and J by 6 bases, with 6 bases of the junction left unmatched. The CDR3 covers 13 residues. In germline, CDR1 is LNHDA, CDR2 SQIVND (reference sequence). CDR3 residues: CASSVQGRDGYTF. The CDR3 DNA sequence: TGTGCCAGTAGTGTACAGGGGAGGGATGGCTACACCTTC.

This clonotype turned up a few times. The chain recombines TRBV24-1 with TRBJ2-1; the match to TRBD2 covers 8 bases. V lost 4 bases and J lost 2; bases outside the gene matches: 3. The length of the CDR3 is 15 residues. Germline-derived CDR1 and CDR2 are KGHDR and SFDVKD. This chain's CDR3 is CATSEGLAPYNEQFF. For the CDR3, the DNA is TGTGCCACCAGTGAAGGACTAGCCCCCTACAATGAGCAGTTCTTC.

This clonotype was detected a few times. This chain uses TRBV5-6 with TRBJ2-2; a weak D match, TRBD1 (5 bases). The CDR3 sequence is 16 residues long. V lost 4 bases and J lost 4, with 17 bases in between. Germline V gene data show CDR1 as SGHDT and CDR2 as YYEEEE. CDR3 nucleotide sequence: TGTGCCAGCAGCAGCCTGGGCCAGGGAAGCACCGGGGAGCTGTTTTTT. It codes for CASSSLGQGSTGELFF.

This clonotype was seen many times. CDR3 residues: CSADRSGATQYF. In nucleotides, the CDR3 is TGCAGTGCTGACCGATCGGGGGCGACCCAGTACTTC. This rearrangement joins TRBV20-1 to TRBJ2-5; the D gene could be TRBD1 or TRBD2 (6 bases each). In germline, CDR1 is DFQATT, CDR2 SNEGSKA (reference sequence). This CDR3 has 12 residues. With 5 bases removed from V and 7 bases from J, the gap between germline ends came to 14 bases.

V and J are TRBV7-8 and TRBJ2-3, with 11 bases aligning to TRBD2. CDR1 is SGHVS and CDR2 is FQNEAQ in the germline V gene. Trimming cost V 5 bases and J 3 bases; bases outside gene matches: 10. The CDR3 extends over 17 amino acids. CDR3 residues: CASSPAPTSGGTDTQYF. The CDR3 DNA reads as TGTGCCAGCAGCCCAGCACCAACTAGCGGGGGAACAGATACGCAGTATTTT.

This clonotype has only a few counts. The chain uses TRBV7-3 and TRBJ2-1; maybe TRBD2 (6 bases). The length of the CDR3 is 14 residues. Germline V gene lookup returns CDR1 SGHTA and CDR2 FQGTGA. V was trimmed by 0 bases and J by 9 bases, leaving 12 bases between them. The CDR3 nucleotides read TGTGCCAGCAGCTTAACGTTTGCGGGGACTGAGCAGTTCTTC. Residues: CASSLTFAGTEQFF. Full variable domain (missing parts from reference TRBV7-3 and TRBJ2-1): GAGVSQTPSNKVTEKGKYVELRCDPISGHTALYWYRQSLGQGPEFLIYFQGTGAADDSGLPNDRFFAVRPEGSVSTLKIQRTERGDSAVYLCASSLTFAGTEQFFGPGTRLTVL.

This clonotype came up a few times. CDR3 loop: CASRSSREGTQYF. CDR3 nucleotides: TGTGCCAGCAGAAGCTCCAGGGAGGGGACCCAGTACTTC. The V and J genes are TRBV27 and TRBJ2-5; TRBD2 matches at 7 bases. CDR3 size: 13 residues. V gave up 6 bases and J gave up 7 bases; unmatched junction bases: 8. From germline, CDR1 is MNHEY and CDR2 SMNVEV (reference sequence).

The chain combines TRBV5-4 with TRBJ2-3, with D perhaps TRBD1 or TRBD2 (5 bases each). This CDR3 contains 14 residues. The V end lost 2 bases, the J end lost 1 base, and 8 bases lay between the germline ends. Per germline, CDR1 SGHNT and CDR2 YYREEE (reference sequence). DNA of the CDR3: TGTGCCAGCAGCTTTCCGGGGCGCACAGATACGCAGTATTTT. This encodes CASSFPGRTDTQYF.

This clonotype was detected many times. The rearrangement links TRBV20-1 to TRBJ2-2; tentatively, D is TRBD1 or TRBD2 (6 bases each). Trimming removed 0 bases from V and 3 bases from J, with 11 bases in between. This CDR3 region has 15 residues. Germline V gene data show CDR1 as DFQATT and CDR2 as SNEGSKA (reference sequence). The CDR3 DNA reads TGCAGTGCTAGAGAACGGGGGCGCTACACCGGGGAGCTGTTTTTT. Protein: CSARERGRYTGELFF.